This T cell receptor (beta chain) was profiled in a study of shared clonotypes between healthy human individuals. Study-level background: Researchers drew samples from two women and a few men aged 18 to 49.

CD45RO-negative, CCR7-positively selected cells formed the naive CD8 fraction, excluding terminally differentiated effector memory CD45RA+ cells. All of the donors resided in Nashville, Tennessee, and each was a Caucasian adult. Per the germline V gene, CDR1 is MRHNA and CDR2 is SNTAGT. Trimming took 5 bases from V and 7 from J; bases not matched to a gene: 10. The CDR3 contains 14 residues. Clones were sequenced by immunoSEQ multiplex PCR, and TCRdb holds only the in-frame ones, with some missing. The table includes roughly 1,800,000 clones, roughly 95% detected once. This clonotype originated in a young man in good health. V and J are TRBV6-4 and TRBJ1-2; TRBD1 agrees at 7 bases. Sequencing input: naive CD8+ T cells sorted from blood. CDR3 bases: TGTGCCAGCAGTAAGTCGACAGGGTCGGCTGGCTACACCTTC. This codes for CASSKSTGSAGYTF.